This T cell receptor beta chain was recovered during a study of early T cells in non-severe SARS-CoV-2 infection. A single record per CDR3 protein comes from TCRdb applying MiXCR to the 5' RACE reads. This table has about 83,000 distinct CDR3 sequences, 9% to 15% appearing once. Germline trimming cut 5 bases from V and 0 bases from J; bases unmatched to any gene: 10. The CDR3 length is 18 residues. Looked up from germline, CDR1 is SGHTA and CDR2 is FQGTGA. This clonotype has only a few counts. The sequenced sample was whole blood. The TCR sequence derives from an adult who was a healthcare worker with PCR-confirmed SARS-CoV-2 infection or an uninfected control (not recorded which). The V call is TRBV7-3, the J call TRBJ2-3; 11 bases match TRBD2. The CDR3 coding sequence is TGTGCCAGCAGCCCATCGGGACTAGCGGAAACTAGCACAGATACGCAGTATTTT. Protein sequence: CASSPSGLAETSTDTQYF.